The 19 T cell receptor beta chains below come from one sample, sequenced in a study of human T cells and chemical hapten exposure. Indicated time point: patch test 1, 2 weeks after DPC sensitization. The treatment denotes: therapeutic diphenylcyclopropenone sensitization with weekly scalp DPC. A single record per CDR3 protein comes from TCRdb applying MiXCR to the RACE reads. The data contain 150,000 to 200,000 distinct CDR3 sequences, roughly 15% of them seen just once; the ten biggest clones take up less than 2%. The sample consisted of whole blood, taken in connection with sensitization to the hapten diphenylcyclopropenone (DPC). These receptors were collected from a woman in her 30s with alopecia areata. Some clones in this sample may be carry-over from other donors' samples.

This clonotype was recorded at least ten times. The rearrangement uses TRBV7-9 and TRBJ1-1, with 9 bases that match TRBD1. V lost 1 base and J lost 9; bases outside the gene matches: 3. This CDR3 contains 13 residues. Germline CDR1 SEHNR, CDR2 FQNEAQ (reference sequence). CDR3 in DNA: TGTGCCAGCAGCTTAGAGGGGACAGGGAAAGCTTTCTTT. Its protein product is CASSLEGTGKAFF.

The chain couples TRBV3-1 to TRBJ1-5; 7 bases fit TRBD1. The germline V gene has CDR1 LGHDT and CDR2 YNNKEL (reference sequence). The CDR3 is 15 amino acids. V shed 4 bases, J shed 0 bases, and the junction held 3 bases outside the gene matches. The CDR3 here is CASSLGQSSNQPQHF. The CDR3 DNA sequence: TGTGCCAGCAGCCTGGGACAGTCTAGCAATCAGCCCCAGCATTTT. The complete variable domain, with remaining parts taken from reference TRBV3-1 and TRBJ1-5, reads DTAVSQTPKYLVTQMGNDKSIKCEQNLGHDTMYWYKQDSKKFLKIMFSYNNKELIINETVPNRFSPKSPDKAHLNLHINSLELGDSAVYFCASSLGQSSNQPQHFGDGTRLSIL.

Only a few counts were recorded for this clonotype. This CDR3 reads CASTSGTANTGELFF. CDR3 coding DNA: TGTGCCAGCACCTCCGGGACGGCGAACACCGGGGAGCTGTTTTTT. The gene calls are TRBV5-4 and TRBJ2-2; tentatively, D is TRBD1 or TRBD2 (5 bases each). Trimming left V 6 bases short and J 0 bases short, with 12 bases between. The CDR3 has 15 residues. Germline assignment: CDR1 SGHNT and CDR2 YYREEE (reference sequence).

CDR3 loop: CASSGGSAYEQYF. The CDR3 region has the DNA TGCGCCAGCAGCGGGGGGAGCGCCTACGAGCAGTACTTC. The V and J genes are TRBV5-1 and TRBJ2-7, with D possibly being TRBD2 (6 bases). The CDR3 consists of 13 residues. Trimming pared 4 bases from V and 2 bases from J, leaving 10 bases between. Germline values: CDR1 SGHRS, CDR2 YFSETQ.

This chain joins TRBV6-5 and TRBJ1-3, with D possibly TRBD1 on 5 matching bases. Trimming cost V 4 bases and J 0 bases, with 22 bases left between them. Germline CDR1 reads MNHEY; CDR2 reads SVGAGI. This CDR3 has 19 residues. CDR3 amino acids: CASSLGGGGSALSGNTIYF. As DNA, the CDR3 is TGTGCCAGCAGTTTAGGTGGGGGAGGATCTGCTCTCTCTGGAAACACCATATATTTT.

Details on this clonotype: One end of the junction fails to match germline, which may point to a read error. This chain links TRBV11-3 with TRBJ2-2; D tentatively reads TRBD1 or TRBD2 (5 bases each). Germline V gene sequence: CDR1 SGHNT, CDR2 YENEEA. There are 16 residues in the CDR3. As DNA, the CDR3 is TGTACCAGCAGCTTAGTAGGGACGGAGAACACCGGGGAGCTGTTTTTT. Translating gives CTSSLVGTENTGELFF.

V usage is TRBV28 and J usage is TRBJ1-2; D is unresolved. Germline-derived CDR1 and CDR2 are MDHEN and SYDVKM. This CDR3 spans 14 amino acids. Trimming cost V 2 bases and J 2 bases, with 9 bases left between them. This CDR3 reads CASSLGLQNYGYTF. As DNA, the CDR3 is TGTGCCAGCAGTTTAGGGTTGCAAAACTATGGCTACACCTTC.

The chain employs TRBV20-1 and TRBJ2-6; D is uncertain. This CDR3 spans 13 amino acids. Looked up from germline, CDR1 is DFQATT and CDR2 is SNEGSKA (reference sequence). V gave up 3 bases and J gave up 9 bases, with 12 bases separating them. The CDR3 protein is CSASLSGDNVLTF. The CDR3 coding sequence is TGCAGTGCTAGCCTCTCGGGTGACAACGTCCTGACTTTC.

This clonotype appeared a few times. This chain joins TRBV27 and TRBJ1-1; D unclear. CDR1 and CDR2 (germline): MNHEY, SMNVEV (reference sequence). The germline V and J ends were trimmed by 5 bases and 3 bases, with 13 bases remaining between them. The CDR3 has 14 amino acids. In nucleotides, the CDR3 is TGTGCCAGCAGTCTGGAATCCGGGGACACTGAAGCTTTCTTT. The encoded protein is CASSLESGDTEAFF.

The V and J genes are TRBV4-3 and TRBJ2-1; D possibly corresponds to TRBD2 (6 bases). The CDR3 runs 16 residues. Between the trimmed V and J ends, which lost 1 base and 6 bases, there was a span of 16 bases. CDR1 is LGHNA and CDR2 is YSLEER in the germline V gene. The CDR3 region is CASSQGGAWGGNEQFF. The CDR3 DNA sequence: TGCGCCAGCAGCCAAGGCGGGGCTTGGGGCGGCAATGAGCAGTTCTTC.

In its sample, this clonotype was seen many times. V usage is TRBV6-6 and J usage is TRBJ1-5; TRBD1 might be the D (5 bases). Germline V gene sequence: CDR1 MNHNY, CDR2 SVGAGI (reference sequence). The CDR3 loop spans 17 amino acids. The ends were cut back, 0 bases at V and 10 bases at J, with 22 bases in the middle. The chain's CDR3 is CASSYSKGTLSFSPQHF. The CDR3 nucleotides are TGTGCCAGCAGTTACTCGAAAGGGACTCTGAGTTTTTCTCCCCAGCATTTT.

This clonotype was found a few times. The CDR3 DNA reads as TGTGCTAGTGGTTTGCGGAGGGATACGCAGTATTTT. It codes for CASGLRRDTQYF. V is TRBV12-5 and J is TRBJ2-3; D may be TRBD2 (5 bases). This CDR3 is built from 12 residues. Trimming cost V 2 bases and J 6 bases, with 6 bases left between them. CDR1 and CDR2 from the germline V gene are LGHNT and FRNRAP.

This clonotype has a handful of counts. The V call is TRBV29-1, the J call TRBJ2-6; no clear D. Per the germline V gene, CDR1 is SQVTM and CDR2 is ANQGSEA. The CDR3 length is 13 residues. Trimming took off 6 bases at V and 4 bases at J, with 10 bases between the two ends. The CDR3 nucleotides are TGCAGCGTCCCCTCTCTCGGGGCCAACGTCCTGACTTTC. Translated: CSVPSLGANVLTF.

In this sample, this clonotype turned up a few times. The chain joins TRBV7-2 to TRBJ2-4; perhaps TRBD1 as D (6 bases). This CDR3 has 17 amino acids. Trimming removed 5 bases at V and 0 bases at J, with 17 bases between. Germline V CDR1 and CDR2: SGHTA, FQGNSA. The CDR3 loop is CASSPPGATLAKNIQYF. In DNA form, the CDR3 reads TGTGCCAGCAGCCCCCCAGGGGCCACCTTAGCCAAAAACATTCAGTACTTC.

The rearrangement joins TRBV6-6 to TRBJ1-5; D not resolved. This CDR3 region has 14 residues. CDR1 and CDR2 from the germline V gene are MNHNY and SVGAGI (reference sequence). V was cut by 4 bases and J by 4 bases, with 11 bases left in between. CDR3 coding DNA: TGTGCCAGCAGTTCCACGACGGGAAATCAGCCCCAGCATTTT. Translated, it gives CASSSTTGNQPQHF.

This chain uses TRBV6-5 with TRBJ1-5; possibly TRBD1 for D (6 bases). From germline, CDR1 is MNHEY and CDR2 SVGAGI. V gave up 6 bases and J gave up 6 bases, with 21 bases separating them. The CDR3 runs to 16 residues. Here the CDR3 reads CASSRRGGPLSQPQHF. CDR3 nucleotide sequence: TGTGCCAGCAGCCGCCGAGGGGGTCCCTTATCTCAGCCCCAGCATTTT.

This clonotype has more than one count but fewer than ten. The chain combines TRBV20-1 with TRBJ2-3, with D unresolved. The CDR3 totals 12 residues. V was pared by 1 base and J by 2 bases, with 4 bases between. CDR1 and CDR2 from the germline V gene are DFQATT and SNEGSKA (reference sequence). CDR3 coding DNA: TGCAGTGCTAGAGGAGTCACAGATACGCAGTATTTT. Amino acid sequence: CSARGVTDTQYF.

V is TRBV5-1 and J is TRBJ2-1; D perhaps matches TRBD1 (6 bases). This CDR3 is built from 16 residues. Germline loops: CDR1 SGHRS, CDR2 YFSETQ. The V gene lost 1 base and the J gene lost 0 bases, with 11 bases spanning the gap. The CDR3 sequence is CASSLIPGASYNEQFF. CDR3 nucleotide sequence: TGCGCCAGCAGCTTGATCCCAGGGGCCTCCTACAATGAGCAGTTCTTC.

The chain carries TRBV4-3 and TRBJ2-1; D is possibly TRBD2 (6 bases). The V and J ends lost 0 bases and 9 bases respectively, with 27 bases between them. The CDR3 runs 19 residues. Germline CDR1 reads LGHNA; CDR2 reads YSLEER. In DNA form, the CDR3 reads TGCGCCAGCAGCCAAGATTGGGCCGGAGGGACTCCCAATCTTTTTGAGCAGTTCTTC. Residues: CASSQDWAGGTPNLFEQFF.